This T cell receptor (beta chain) originates from a study of T cells in Graves' hyperthyroidism and ophthalmopathy. Diagnosis rested on symptoms, serum thyroxine and TRAb, thyroid ultrasound, and orbital computed tomography. Amplification yielded TCR beta CDR3 regions, with RNA transcripts as the source. HTBI primers were used for first-round RT-PCR of the TCR CDR3. TCRdb independently ran MiXCR on the multiplex PCR reads; one entry per CDR3 protein. The repertoire holds about 290,000 distinct CDR3 sequences, with roughly 15% as singletons. There are many counts of this clonotype. Trimming shortened V by 4 bases and J by 8 bases, and 14 bases separated the two germline ends. The CDR3 covers 13 residues. Germline CDR1 KGHDR, CDR2 SFDVKD.

V and J are TRBV24-1 and TRBJ2-7; unclear D gene. Sequenced material: blood. The TCR originated in a woman aged 40 to 50 with Graves' hyperthyroidism. The CDR3 sequence is CATSDGHKIQQYF. Here the CDR3 DNA reads TGTGCCACCAGTGACGGGCATAAGATCCAGCAGTACTTC.